Below, 18 T cell receptor beta chains from the same sample are listed, as sequenced in a study of T cell clonality in common variable immunodeficiency. The assay was immunoSEQ multiplex PCR, and TCRdb's table has in-frame clones only and misses some. This sample comprises approximately 44,000 clones, none seen once only. The sequencing input was peripheral blood mononuclear cells. The origin of the receptors is a person aged 18 to 75 in good health.

On this clone itself: The read falls 3 residues short of the CDR3 end, and the missing part is taken from the germline J gene. The rearrangement uses TRBV11-1 and TRBJ2-5, with a tentative D call TRBD2 (5 bases). CDR1 and CDR2 from the germline V gene are SGHAT and FQDESV (reference sequence). The germline V and J ends were trimmed by 2 bases and 2 bases, with 12 bases remaining between them. The CDR3 is made up of 15 amino acids. This chain's CDR3 is CASSLIRGLQETQYF. The sequenced CDR3 bases are TGTGCCAGCAGCTTAATTCGAGGGTTACAAGAGACC.

With respect to this clone: The missing CDR3 end, 3 residues past where the read stops, is filled in from the germline J gene. The rearrangement uses TRBV7-2 and TRBJ2-5; TRBD2 aligns across 8 bases. V lost 5 bases, J lost 4 bases, and 6 bases stayed unmatched. Germline CDR1 and CDR2: SGHTA and FQGNSA. This CDR3 is 14 amino acids long. CDR3 DNA, as far as it was read: TGTGCCAGCAGCCCGGGGACTAGTCGAGAGACC. Amino acids: CASSPGTSRET. The entire CDR3 protein reads CASSPGTSRETQYF.

This clone showed up many times. The CDR3 extends 3 residues past the end of the read, so its final part is completed from the germline J gene. The V and J genes are TRBV20-1 and TRBJ2-3; the match to TRBD1 covers 8 bases. Germline values: CDR1 DFQATT, CDR2 SNEGSKA (reference sequence). V shed 1 base and J 4 bases; nucleotides not matched to a gene: 7. The CDR3 is made up of 15 amino acids. The CDR3 here is CSARAFRGRSDTQYF. The sequenced CDR3 bases are TGCAGTGCTAGAGCCTTCAGGGGGCGTTCAGATACG.

This clone appeared many times. Coverage ceases 3 residues before the CDR3 finishes, and the germline J gene fills in the end. The rearrangement uses TRBV20-1 and TRBJ2-1; 7 bases match TRBD2. The trim removed 0 bases at V and 2 bases at J, leaving 10 bases unmatched. The CDR3 runs 17 residues. Germline CDR1 and CDR2: DFQATT and SNEGSKA (reference sequence). This CDR3 is CSARDNPSGETYNEQFF. The sequenced CDR3 bases are TGCAGTGCTAGAGACAATCCTAGCGGAGAAACCTACAATGAG.

This clone was detected ten times or more. With the read ending 3 residues before the CDR3 end, the germline J gene is used to fill in that end. The V gene is TRBV11-3, the J gene TRBJ2-1; no definite D call. V was trimmed by 2 bases and J by 8 bases, leaving 10 bases between them. This CDR3 region has 13 residues. CDR1 is SGHNT and CDR2 is YENEEA in the germline V gene. The CDR3 DNA, read in part, is TGTGCCAGCAGCTTATCCTATCGCGATGAG. Protein: CASSLSYRDE. The complete CDR3 protein is CASSLSYRDEQFF.

This clone was seen ten or more times. Read sequence stops 3 residues before the CDR3 end, and the germline J gene provides the missing end. The rearrangement links TRBV28 to TRBJ2-3; D may be TRBD2 (5 bases). Trimming took 4 bases from V and 3 from J, leaving 20 bases between them. The CDR3 length is 17 residues. CDR1 and CDR2 (germline): MDHEN, SYDVKM. Partial CDR3 DNA: TGTGCCAGCAGTTCCCGGGGTAGACCCTACCCGACAGATACG. The encoded protein is CASSSRGRPYPTDT. The CDR3, in full, reads CASSSRGRPYPTDTQYF.

A word on this clone: The CDR3 end lies 3 residues beyond the end of the read and is filled in from the germline J gene. The chain has TRBV19 and TRBJ2-7; 7 nucleotides agree with TRBD1. V was pared by 5 bases and J by 5 bases, with 6 bases of the junction left unmatched. CDR1 is LNHDA and CDR2 is SQIVND in the germline V gene (reference sequence). The CDR3 is 13 residues long. The CDR3 bases that were read are TGTGCCAGTAGTCTCGACAGGGTGGACGAG. It encodes CASSLDRVDE. The whole CDR3 region reads CASSLDRVDEQYF.

This clone was seen repeatedly, ten times or more. Read coverage stops 3 residues before the CDR3 terminus; the germline J gene supplies the remainder. V is TRBV30 and J is TRBJ1-1; a possible D gene is TRBD1 (5 bases). This CDR3 contains 14 residues. The V and J ends lost 2 bases and 1 base respectively, with 11 bases between them. Germline CDR1 reads GTSNPN; CDR2 reads SVGIG (reference sequence). Here the CDR3 reads CAWSRGARNTEAFF. The part of the CDR3 DNA that was read is TGTGCCTGGAGTAGAGGGGCCCGGAACACTGAA.

By sample fraction, this clone is medium-sized (0.01 to 0.1%). The CDR3 is cut off 3 residues early in the read; its end comes from the germline J gene. The chain joins TRBV10-3 to TRBJ2-3, with D hard to call. Deletions cut 8 bases from V and 0 bases from J, with 15 bases between. Germline V gene sequence: CDR1 ENHRY, CDR2 SYGVKD. The CDR3 contains 15 residues. This CDR3 is CAIRLGGASTDTQYF. The sequenced part of the CDR3 DNA is TGTGCCATCCGACTCGGCGGTGCTAGCACAGATACG.

Many counts were recorded for this clone. The missing CDR3 end, 3 residues past where the read stops, is filled in from the germline J gene. The rearrangement links TRBV20-1 to TRBJ2-3; 8 bases are a match to TRBD1. The junction had 4 bases not matched to a gene; V was cut back by 6 bases and J by 5 bases. From germline, CDR1 is DFQATT and CDR2 SNEGSKA (reference sequence). This CDR3 spans 12 amino acids. CDR3 DNA, as far as it was read: TGCAGTGCCCTGACAGGGGAAGATACG. Protein: CSALTGEDT. The complete CDR3 sequence is CSALTGEDTQYF.

This clone was detected ten times or more. Read coverage stops 3 residues before the CDR3 terminus; the germline J gene supplies the remainder. This chain uses TRBV4-1 with TRBJ2-1, with D possibly matching TRBD2 (6 bases). CDR1 is MGHRA and CDR2 is YSYEKL in the germline V gene. The ends were cut back, 0 bases at V and 6 bases at J, with 12 bases in the middle. The CDR3 length is 15 residues. The part of the CDR3 DNA that was read is TGCGCCAGCAGCCAAGACACTAGCTCGGGCAATGAG. Its protein product is CASSQDTSSGNE. The full CDR3 protein is CASSQDTSSGNEQFF.

This clone was observed many times. The read falls 3 residues short of the CDR3 end, and the missing part is taken from the germline J gene. J is TRBJ1-2 and V is TRBV29-1; 8 bases fit TRBD1. There are 13 residues in the CDR3. The trim removed 6 bases at V and 5 bases at J, leaving 8 bases unmatched. Germline V gene lookup returns CDR1 SQVTM and CDR2 ANQGSEA. The covered CDR3 bases are TGCAGCGTAGGGACAGGTGGAAAATATGGC. It encodes CSVGTGGKYG. The complete CDR3 sequence is CSVGTGGKYGYTF.

This clone was seen at least ten times. The read terminates 3 residues ahead of where the CDR3 ends, so the germline J gene completes it. The chain links TRBV5-1 to TRBJ2-3; the match to TRBD2 covers 10 bases. In germline, CDR1 is SGHRS, CDR2 YFSETQ. The ends lost 3 bases at V and 2 bases at J; junction bases unmatched: 9. The CDR3 is 17 residues long. The part of the CDR3 DNA that was read is TGCGCCAGCAGCTCCGCCCGGACTAGCGGTAACACAGATACG. Translated: CASSSARTSGNTDT. The whole CDR3 reads CASSSARTSGNTDTQYF. Full variable domain (rest looked up from reference TRBV5-1 and TRBJ2-3): KAGVTQTPRYLIKTRGQQVTLSCSPISGHRSVSWYQQTPGQGLQFLFEYFSETQRNKGNFPGRFSGRQFSNSRSEMNVSTLELGDSALYLCASSSARTSGNTDTQYFGPGTRLTVL.

This clone has a count of ten or more. The CDR3 end falls 3 residues outside the read, so it is completed with the germline J gene. V and J are TRBV12-5 and TRBJ1-2; maybe TRBD1 (6 bases). V gave up 5 bases and J gave up 6 bases, with 16 bases separating them. The CDR3 is made up of 14 amino acids. The germline gives CDR1 LGHNT, CDR2 FRNRAP. The CDR3 reads CASGTQLRQDGYTF. The sequenced part of the CDR3 DNA is TGTGCTAGTGGTACCCAACTTCGACAGGATGGC.

This clone was seen at least ten times. The read ends 3 residues early relative to the CDR3; the germline J gene fills the gap. The V gene is TRBV6-4, the J gene TRBJ1-1; a possible D gene is TRBD1 (6 bases). The germline gives CDR1 MRHNA, CDR2 SNTAGT. This CDR3 is built from 13 residues. Trimming pared 7 bases from V and 5 bases from J, leaving 14 bases between. The DNA read from the CDR3 is TGTGCCAGCAAACTGACAGGACAGACTGAA. It translates to CASKLTGQTE. The complete CDR3 protein is CASKLTGQTEAFF.

This clone came up many times. From the germline J gene comes the end of the CDR3, since the read stops 3 residues before it. The chain uses TRBV7-7 and TRBJ2-5; 8 bases match TRBD2. V lost 5 bases and J lost 5; bases outside the gene matches: 7. Germline loops: CDR1 SSHAT, CDR2 FNYEAQ (reference sequence). The CDR3 contains 14 residues. CDR3 DNA (partial): TGTGCCAGCAGCCGTAGCGGGACTGGGGAGACC. Translating gives CASSRSGTGET. In full, the CDR3 is CASSRSGTGETQYF.

This clone has just a few counts. The observed sequence ends 3 residues before the CDR3 terminus, with the missing tail filled in from the germline J gene. V gene TRBV11-2 combines with J gene TRBJ2-2, with a weak D call TRBD1 (6 bases). This CDR3 contains 15 residues. CDR1 and CDR2 (germline): SGHAT, FQNNGV. Trimming shortened V by 5 bases and J by 6 bases, and 16 bases separated the two germline ends. CDR3 sequence: CASSPNQGRAGELFF. CDR3 DNA (partial): TGTGCCAGCAGCCCGAATCAGGGGCGCGCCGGGGAG. Drawing the rest from reference TRBV11-2 and TRBJ2-2, the complete variable domain is EAGVAQSPRYKIIEKRQSVAFWCNPISGHATLYWYQQILGQGPKLLIQFQNNGVVDDSQLPKDRFSAERLKGVDSTLKIQPAKLEDSAVYLCASSPNQGRAGELFFGEGSRLTVL.

At least ten counts were recorded for this clone. The read finishes 3 residues shy of the CDR3 end, and the germline J gene is used to complete it. This rearrangement joins TRBV6-4 to TRBJ1-2; 7 bases are shared with TRBD1. The CDR3 totals 12 residues. Losses at the gene ends were 6 bases for V and 4 bases for J; bases not matched to a gene: 2. Germline CDR1 and CDR2: MRHNA and SNTAGT. The part of the CDR3 DNA that was read is TGTGCCAGCAGCGGGGACAGCTATGGC. Translation: CASSGDSYG. The CDR3 reads in full as CASSGDSYGYTF.